A selection of T cell receptor beta chains follows, all from one sample in a study of cytomegalovirus exposure and HLA in healthy donors. Sequenced by immunoSEQ multiplex PCR; TCRdb stores in-frame clones only, minus some. The sample lists roughly 190,000 clones; 85% to 90% were seen once. Sequencing input: PBMCs. The receptors were gathered from a woman aged 18-29 years in good health and CMV-seronegative. The CDR3 runs from the conserved cysteine through the conserved F or W. A D gene is named only where the DNA matches it firmly. Expanded clones get a size class; other rows say once, few or many, or leave the size out.

j_call | d_call | v_call | clone_size | cdr3_length | cdr3_aa | cdr3_nt
TRBJ2-3 | . | TRBV6-6 | few | 14 | CASSPTVSTDTQYF | TGTGCCAGCAGTCCGACAGTGTCCACAGATACGCAGTATTTT
TRBJ2-3 | . | TRBV6-1 | . | 13 | CASSKGAGDTQYF | TGTGCCAGCAGTAAAGGGGCGGGAGATACGCAGTATTTT
TRBJ2-3 | TRBD2 | TRBV5-6 | once | 16 | CASSLSSGRPSDTQYF | TGTGCCAGCAGCTTGAGTAGCGGGAGGCCCTCAGATACGCAGTATTTT
TRBJ2-7 | TRBD1 | TRBV29-1 | . | 15 | CSVFGRDRGRYEQYF | TGCAGCGTTTTTGGCCGGGACAGGGGTCGCTACGAGCAGTACTTC
TRBJ2-3 | . | TRBV18 | . | 15 | CASSPMAHSTDTQYF | TGTGCCAGCTCACCAATGGCCCACAGCACAGATACGCAGTATTTT
TRBJ1-1 | TRBD1 | TRBV19 | . | 14 | CASSIVQGATEAFF | TGTGCCAGTAGTATAGTGCAGGGGGCCACTGAAGCTTTCTTT
TRBJ1-1 | TRBD1 | TRBV19 | . | 15 | CASSFGGGLGGAAFF | TGTGCCAGTAGTTTCGGAGGAGGATTAGGGGGCGCTGCTTTCTTT
TRBJ1-2 | TRBD1 | TRBV5-1 | . | 13 | CASSLEGAEGYTF | TGCGCCAGCAGCTTGGAGGGGGCGGAAGGCTACACCTTC
TRBJ2-1 | TRBD1 | TRBV9 | . | 14 | CASSVGDRDNEQFF | TGTGCCAGCAGCGTGGGGGACAGAGACAATGAGCAGTTCTTC
TRBJ1-6 | TRBD1 | TRBV19 | once | 15 | CATRDTGGSNSPLHF | TGTGCCACAAGGGACACAGGGGGGTCTAATTCACCCCTCCACTTT
TRBJ2-3 | TRBD2 | TRBV4-2 | few | 17 | CASGITGTSGSTDTQYF | TGTGCCAGCGGCATTACCGGGACTAGCGGGTCCACAGATACGCAGTATTTT
TRBJ2-7 | TRBD2 | TRBV5-4 | . | 16 | CASSPRQREGPNEQYF | TGTGCCAGCAGCCCGCGCCAGCGGGAGGGCCCCAACGAGCAGTACTTC
TRBJ2-1 | TRBD2 | TRBV19 | . | 16 | CASSVYSGGAYNEQFF | TGTGCCAGTAGTGTCTATAGCGGGGGCGCCTACAATGAGCAGTTCTTC
TRBJ2-7 | . | TRBV28 | . | 15 | CASSLEGVLAALQYF | TGTGCCAGCAGTTTAGAGGGGGTCCTTGCGGCGTTGCAGTACTTC
TRBJ2-7 | TRBD1 | TRBV7-6 | . | 15 | CASSLPAGQGSEQYF | TGTGCCAGCAGCTTACCCGCGGGACAGGGAAGCGAGCAGTACTTC
TRBJ2-7 | TRBD1 | TRBV6-5 | . | 15 | CASSSPGQGTYEQYF | TGTGCCAGCAGTTCCCCGGGACAGGGAACCTACGAGCAGTACTTC
TRBJ2-1 | TRBD2 | TRBV27 | . | 16 | CASGRRLAGGLNEQFF | TGTGCCAGCGGACGGAGATTAGCGGGAGGGCTCAATGAGCAGTTCTTC
TRBJ1-5 | . | TRBV28 | . | 13 | CASSLDNNQPQHF | TGTGCCAGCAGTTTGGACAACAATCAGCCCCAGCATTTT
TRBJ1-6 | . | TRBV2 | . | 14 | CASSEMGVGSPLHF | TGTGCCAGCAGTGAAATGGGAGTGGGTTCACCCCTCCACTTT
TRBJ2-2 | . | TRBV14 | once | 14 | CASSQDSDTGELFF | TGTGCCAGCAGCCAAGATAGCGACACCGGGGAGCTGTTTTTT
TRBJ2-4 | TRBD1 | TRBV5-1 | . | 15 | CASSLGQGRVNIQYF | TGCGCCAGCAGCCTTGGACAGGGAAGGGTGAACATTCAGTACTTC
TRBJ1-2 | . | TRBV5-1 | . | 13 | CASSEGGSYGYTF | TGCGCCAGCAGTGAAGGCGGCAGTTATGGCTACACCTTC
TRBJ1-6 | . | TRBV2 | . | 15 | CASFRDTEDNSPLHF | TGTGCCAGCTTCAGGGACACCGAGGATAATTCACCCCTCCACTTT
TRBJ2-3 | . | TRBV5-1 | . | 15 | CASRPTGDPTDTQYF | TGCGCCAGCAGGCCTACAGGAGATCCCACAGATACGCAGTATTTT
TRBJ1-2 | TRBD1 | TRBV30 | . | 15 | CAWSVLDRGRGGYTF | TGTGCCTGGAGTGTACTGGACAGGGGGCGAGGTGGCTACACCTTC
TRBJ2-4 | TRBD2 | TRBV10-3 | . | 15 | CAISEREGVKNIQYF | TGTGCCATCAGTGAACGGGAGGGCGTCAAAAACATTCAGTACTTC
TRBJ2-3 | TRBD1 | TRBV25-1 | . | 15 | CASSATGGGTDTQYF | TGTGCCAGCAGTGCCACAGGGGGCGGGACAGATACGCAGTATTTT
TRBJ2-7 | TRBD2 | TRBV5-1 | . | 15 | CASSLTGGGEYEQYF | TGCGCCAGCAGCCTCACCGGCGGGGGAGAATACGAGCAGTACTTC
TRBJ2-7 | TRBD1 | TRBV6-5 | . | 15 | CASSYRTGGHDEQYF | TGTGCCAGCAGTTACCGGACAGGGGGTCACGACGAGCAGTACTTC
TRBJ2-1 | . | TRBV10-3 | once | 14 | CAISLNGGPDEQFF | TGTGCCATCAGTTTGAACGGGGGTCCGGATGAGCAGTTCTTC
TRBJ1-2 | TRBD1 | TRBV19 | . | 14 | CASSPTGTGAGYTF | TGTGCCAGTAGTCCGACCGGGACAGGGGCTGGCTACACCTTC